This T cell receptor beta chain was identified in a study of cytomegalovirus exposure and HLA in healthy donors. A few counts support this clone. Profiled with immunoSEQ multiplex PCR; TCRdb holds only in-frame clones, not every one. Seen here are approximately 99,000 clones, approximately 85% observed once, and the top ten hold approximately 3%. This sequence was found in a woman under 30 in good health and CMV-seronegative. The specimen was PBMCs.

The CDR3 DNA sequence: TGCGCCAGCAGCTCCGCGTTGGGCCAAACAAACATTCAGTACTTC. This codes for CASSSALGQTNIQYF. This chain connects TRBV5-1 to TRBJ2-4; D is unresolved. The germline V and J ends were trimmed by 3 bases and 6 bases, with 16 bases remaining between them. This CDR3 is built from 15 residues. Germline loops: CDR1 SGHRS, CDR2 YFSETQ.